A selection of T cell receptor beta chains follows, all from one sample in a study of cytomegalovirus exposure and HLA in healthy donors. Generated by immunoSEQ multiplex PCR, the TCRdb table keeps only in-frame clones and is missing some. This table has 130,000 to 150,000 clones, around four fifths appearing once. Material for sequencing was PBMCs. The receptors derive from a male donor in good health and CMV-seronegative. Both conserved end residues are part of each CDR3. The D gene is left open where the match is weak. Part of the rows lack a size; the others show once, few, many or a class for expanded clones.

TRBJ1-1 TRBV6-1 - - CASSEALPWAAGNTEAFF TGTGCCAGCAGTGAAGCGCTCCCGTGGGCAGCTGGGAACACTGAAGCTTTCTTT
TRBJ2-3 TRBV19 - - CASSNFRGATDTQYF TGTGCCAGTAGTAATTTCAGGGGGGCCACAGATACGCAGTATTTT
TRBJ2-5 TRBV28 once - CASSFPPRETQYF TGTGCCAGCAGTTTCCCTCCTAGGGAGACCCAGTACTTC
TRBJ2-7 TRBV19 once TRBD1 CASSNSGTGSYEQYF TGTGCCAGTAGCAACTCCGGGACAGGGAGCTACGAGCAGTACTTC
TRBJ1-4 TRBV23-1 once TRBD1 CASSQSRRVTGEELNEKLFF TGCGCCAGCAGTCAATCGAGGAGGGTAACAGGGGAGGAATTGAATGAAAAACTGTTTTTT
TRBJ1-5 TRBV5-5 - - CASSLMLARSNQPQHF TGTGCCAGCAGCTTAATGCTAGCGAGAAGCAATCAGCCCCAGCATTTT
TRBJ2-2 TRBV2 - TRBD1 CASSEGGTGPKSGELFF TGTGCCAGCAGTGAAGGGGGGACAGGGCCCAAGTCCGGGGAGCTGTTTTTT
TRBJ2-7 TRBV5-1 - TRBD1 CASSTPGTGAREQYF TGCGCCAGCAGCACCCCCGGGACAGGGGCTCGCGAGCAGTACTTC
TRBJ2-3 TRBV5-1 - TRBD2 CASSEDLGLDSTDTQYF TGCGCCAGCAGCGAAGACTTAGGACTAGACAGCACAGATACGCAGTATTTT
TRBJ2-7 TRBV28 - TRBD2 CASSPGGSSSYEQYF TGTGCCAGCAGTCCCGGCGGGAGTTCATCCTACGAGCAGTACTTC
TRBJ2-2 TRBV7-8 - TRBD2 CASTPPLAGEGTGELFF TGTGCCAGCACCCCCCCCCTAGCGGGAGAAGGGACCGGGGAGCTGTTTTTT